The clone carrying this T cell receptor (beta chain) was observed many times. This sample is part of a study of cytomegalovirus exposure and HLA in healthy donors. Across the whole study: HLA-typed donors contributed around 85 million unique TCRs, which were held in an early data release.

Researchers ran the PCR with 60 Vbeta and 13 Jbeta primers. Clones were read by immunoSEQ multiplex PCR, and TCRdb kept only the in-frame ones, dropping some. The sample yields 95,000 to 110,000 clones, 65% to 85% seen once. Between the trimmed V and J ends, which lost 1 base and 10 bases, there was a span of 15 bases. Per germline, CDR1 SGDLS and CDR2 YYNGEE. The CDR3 sequence is 14 residues long. The sequenced sample consisted of PBMCs. J is TRBJ2-1 and V is TRBV9, with D possibly being TRBD2 (6 bases). The sequence came from a man in his late teens or twenties in good health and CMV-seronegative. The CDR3 spells CASSVFGGEDEQFF. In DNA, the CDR3 is TGTGCCAGCAGCGTATTTGGCGGGGAAGACGAGCAGTTCTTC.